The sequence of this T cell receptor (beta chain) was determined in a study of cytomegalovirus exposure and HLA in healthy donors. Notes on this clone: Its matching antigen is unknown.

Unrecorded immune exposures were likely, despite nominal health at sampling. Study-level points and caveats: Further analysis was carried out later, and it showed several of the most significant clusters appearing linked to common viral pathogens. For most TCR beta V segments, an earlier analysis put the productive rate at about 87% or about 30% of the time.

Amplification used 60 Vbeta primers and 13 Jbeta primers. This table comes from immunoSEQ multiplex PCR, and its TCRdb copy is limited to in-frame clones, with some not included. The profile shows under 150,000 clones, roughly 83% of them singletons. The receptor was derived from a man aged 18 to 30 in good health and CMV-seronegative. The material sequenced was PBMCs.

The CDR3 nucleotides read TGCGCCAGCAGGGGGGACAGTAATTCACCCCTCCACTTT. Translated, it gives CASRGDSNSPLHF. This chain connects TRBV5-1 to TRBJ1-6; 7 nucleotides align to TRBD1. Germline V lookup: CDR1 SGHRS, CDR2 YFSETQ. The CDR3 is made up of 13 amino acids. Losses at the gene ends were 5 bases for V and 6 bases for J; bases not matched to a gene: 2.